The T cell receptor (beta chain) described here comes from a study of human T cells and chemical hapten exposure. Study-wide background: TCR yields differed between samples (mainly from small differences in pooled library volume).

The table lists this clonotype with many counts. From germline, CDR1 is SGHRS and CDR2 YFSETQ. The CDR3 length is 15 residues. V lost 0 bases to trimming and J lost 1 base, with 10 bases between them. TCRdb itself ran the 5' RACE reads through MiXCR, one entry per CDR3 protein. Seen here are around 140,000 distinct CDR3 sequences, about 4.3% observed once, and the top ten hold approximately 1.3%. Total RNA was isolated from unfractionated whole blood. This TCR was recovered from a female donor in good health. This sequence joins TRBV5-1 and TRBJ1-1; a possible D gene is TRBD1 (5 bases). The CDR3 DNA reads as TGCGCCAGCAGCTTGGTTCTCGGGGGGAACACTGAAGCTTTCTTT. It yields the protein CASSLVLGGNTEAFF.